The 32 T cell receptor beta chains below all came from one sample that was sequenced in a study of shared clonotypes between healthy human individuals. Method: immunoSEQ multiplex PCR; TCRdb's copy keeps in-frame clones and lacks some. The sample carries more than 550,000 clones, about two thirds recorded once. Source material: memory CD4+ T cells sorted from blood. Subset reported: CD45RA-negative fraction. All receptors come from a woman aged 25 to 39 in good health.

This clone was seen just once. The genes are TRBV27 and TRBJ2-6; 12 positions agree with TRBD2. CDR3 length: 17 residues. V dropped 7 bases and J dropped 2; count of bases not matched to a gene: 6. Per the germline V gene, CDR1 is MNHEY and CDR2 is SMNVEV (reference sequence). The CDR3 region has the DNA TGTGCCAGCAAAACAGGACTAGCGGGAACTGGGGCCAACGTCCTGACTTTC. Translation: CASKTGLAGTGANVLTF.

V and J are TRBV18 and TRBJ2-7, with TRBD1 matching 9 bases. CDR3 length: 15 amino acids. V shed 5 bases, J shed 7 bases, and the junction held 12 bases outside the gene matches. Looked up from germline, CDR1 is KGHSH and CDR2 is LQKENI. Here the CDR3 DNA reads TGTGCCAGCTCAAACCGGGACAGGGTTGTGGGGGAGCAGTACTTC. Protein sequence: CASSNRDRVVGEQYF.

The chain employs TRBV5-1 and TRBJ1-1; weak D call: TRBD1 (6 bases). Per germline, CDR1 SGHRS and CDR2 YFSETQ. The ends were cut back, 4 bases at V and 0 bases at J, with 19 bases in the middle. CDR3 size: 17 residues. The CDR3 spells CASSPGRGTMVNTEAFF. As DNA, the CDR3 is TGCGCCAGCAGCCCGGGGAGGGGGACCATGGTGAACACTGAAGCTTTCTTT.

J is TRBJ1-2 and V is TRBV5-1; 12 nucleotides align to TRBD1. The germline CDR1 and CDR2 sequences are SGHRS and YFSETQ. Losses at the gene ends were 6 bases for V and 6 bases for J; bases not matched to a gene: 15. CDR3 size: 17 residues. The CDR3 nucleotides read TGCGCCAGCACCCCATACGGGGACAGGGGGCTATCGGATGGCTACACCTTC. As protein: CASTPYGDRGLSDGYTF.

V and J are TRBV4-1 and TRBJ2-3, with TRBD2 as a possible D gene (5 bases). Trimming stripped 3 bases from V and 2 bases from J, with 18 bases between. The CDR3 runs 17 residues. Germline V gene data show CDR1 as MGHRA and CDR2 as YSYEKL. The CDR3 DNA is TGCGCCAGCAGCCACCGCGCACCTAGCAGAACCACAGATACGCAGTATTTT. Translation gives CASSHRAPSRTTDTQYF.

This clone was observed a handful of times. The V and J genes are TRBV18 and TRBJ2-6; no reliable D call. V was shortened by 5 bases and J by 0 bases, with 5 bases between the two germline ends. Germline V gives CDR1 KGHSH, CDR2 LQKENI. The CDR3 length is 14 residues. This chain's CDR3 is CASSGDSGANVLTF. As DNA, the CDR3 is TGTGCCAGCTCAGGGGACTCTGGGGCCAACGTCCTGACTTTC.

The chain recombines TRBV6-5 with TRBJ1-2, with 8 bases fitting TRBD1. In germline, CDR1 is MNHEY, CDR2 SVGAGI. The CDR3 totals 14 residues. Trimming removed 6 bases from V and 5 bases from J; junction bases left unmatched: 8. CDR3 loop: CASRGQALGYGYTF. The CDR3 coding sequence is TGTGCCAGCAGGGGACAGGCACTGGGATATGGCTACACCTTC.

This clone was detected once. CDR3 amino acids: CASSLFFRAGSYNEQFF. Here the CDR3 DNA reads TGTGCCAGCAGTTTATTCTTCAGGGCCGGTTCCTACAATGAGCAGTTCTTC. The gene calls are TRBV28 and TRBJ2-1; a weak D match, TRBD1 (5 bases). Trimming shortened V by 1 base and J by 1 base, and 14 bases separated the two germline ends. The germline CDR1 and CDR2 sequences are MDHEN and SYDVKM. This CDR3 is built from 17 residues.

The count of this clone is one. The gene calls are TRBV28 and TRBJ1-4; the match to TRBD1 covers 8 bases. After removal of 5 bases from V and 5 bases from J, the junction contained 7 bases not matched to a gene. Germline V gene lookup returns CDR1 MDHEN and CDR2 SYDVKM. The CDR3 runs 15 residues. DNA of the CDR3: TGTGCCAGCAGTGTGGCCGGGACAGGAAATGAAAAACTGTTTTTT. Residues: CASSVAGTGNEKLFF.

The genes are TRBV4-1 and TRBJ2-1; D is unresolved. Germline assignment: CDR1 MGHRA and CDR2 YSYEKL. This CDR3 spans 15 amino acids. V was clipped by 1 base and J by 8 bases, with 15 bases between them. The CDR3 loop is CASSQVGITGDEQFF. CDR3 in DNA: TGCGCCAGCAGCCAAGTGGGGATAACGGGCGATGAGCAGTTCTTC.

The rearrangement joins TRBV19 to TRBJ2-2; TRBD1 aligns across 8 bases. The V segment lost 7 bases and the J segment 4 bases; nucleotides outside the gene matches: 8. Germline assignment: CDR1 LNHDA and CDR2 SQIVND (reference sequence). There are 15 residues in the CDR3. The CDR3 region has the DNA TGTGCCAGTACCCCGGGACAGGCCCCCACCGGGGAGCTGTTTTTT. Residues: CASTPGQAPTGELFF.

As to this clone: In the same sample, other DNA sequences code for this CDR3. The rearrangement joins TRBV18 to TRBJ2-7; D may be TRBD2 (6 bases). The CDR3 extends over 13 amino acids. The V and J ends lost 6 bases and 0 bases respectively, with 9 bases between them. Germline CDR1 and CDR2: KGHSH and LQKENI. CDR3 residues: CASSPGLSYEQYF. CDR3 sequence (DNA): TGTGCCAGCTCTCCGGGACTCTCCTACGAGCAGTACTTC. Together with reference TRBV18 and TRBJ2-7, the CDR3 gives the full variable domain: NAGVMQNPRHLVRRRGQEARLRCSPMKGHSHVYWYRQLPEEGLKFMVYLQKENIIDESGMPKERFSAEFPKEGPSILRIQQVVRGDSAAYFCASSPGLSYEQYFGPGTRLTVT.

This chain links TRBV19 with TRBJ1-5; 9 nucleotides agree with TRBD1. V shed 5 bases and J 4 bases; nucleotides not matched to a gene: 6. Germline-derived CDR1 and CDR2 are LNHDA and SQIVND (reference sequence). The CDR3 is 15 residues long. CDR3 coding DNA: TGTGCCAGTAGTGCGCCGGGGACAGGGAATCAGCCCCAGCATTTT. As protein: CASSAPGTGNQPQHF.

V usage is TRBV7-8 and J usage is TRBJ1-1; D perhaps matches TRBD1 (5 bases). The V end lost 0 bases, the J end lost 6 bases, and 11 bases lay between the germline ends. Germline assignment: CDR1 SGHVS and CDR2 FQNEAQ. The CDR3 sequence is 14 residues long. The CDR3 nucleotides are TGTGCCAGCAGCTTAGCGGGAGCGGGGCCTGAAGCTTTCTTT. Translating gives CASSLAGAGPEAFF.

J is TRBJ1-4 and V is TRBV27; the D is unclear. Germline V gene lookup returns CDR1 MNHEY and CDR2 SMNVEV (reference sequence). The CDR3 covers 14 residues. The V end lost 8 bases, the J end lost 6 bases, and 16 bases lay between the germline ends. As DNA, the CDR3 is TGTGCCAGCGCTGTTAAGTCGGCTTATGAAAAACTGTTTTTT. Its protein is CASAVKSAYEKLFF. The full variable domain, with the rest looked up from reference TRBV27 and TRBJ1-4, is EAQVTQNPRYLITVTGKKLTVTCSQNMNHEYMSWYRQDPGLGLRQIYYSMNVEVTDKGDVPEGYKVSRKEKRNFPLILESPSPNQTSLYFCASAVKSAYEKLFFGSGTQLSVL.

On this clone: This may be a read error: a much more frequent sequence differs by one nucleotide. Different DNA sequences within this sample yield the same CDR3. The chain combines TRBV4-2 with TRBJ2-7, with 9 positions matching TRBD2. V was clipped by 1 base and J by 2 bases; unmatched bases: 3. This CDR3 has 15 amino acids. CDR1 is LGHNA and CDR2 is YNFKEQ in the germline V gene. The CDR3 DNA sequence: TGTGCCAGCAGCCAAGGACTAGCGGAAACCTACGAGCAGTACTTC. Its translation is CASSQGLAETYEQYF.

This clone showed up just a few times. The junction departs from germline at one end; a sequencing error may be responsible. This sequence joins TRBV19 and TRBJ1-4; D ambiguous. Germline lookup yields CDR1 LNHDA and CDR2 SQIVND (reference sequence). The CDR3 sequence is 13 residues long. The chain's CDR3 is CASSNAGNEKLFF. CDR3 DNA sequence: TGTGCCAGCAGTAATGCCGGGAATGAAAAACTGTTTTTT.

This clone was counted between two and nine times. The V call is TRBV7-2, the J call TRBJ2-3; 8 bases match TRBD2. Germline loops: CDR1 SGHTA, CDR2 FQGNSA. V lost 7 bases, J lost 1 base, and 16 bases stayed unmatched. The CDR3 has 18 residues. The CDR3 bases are TGTGCCAGCACCAAAGGGATAGTAGCGGGATCGGGCACAGATACGCAGTATTTT. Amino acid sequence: CASTKGIVAGSGTDTQYF.

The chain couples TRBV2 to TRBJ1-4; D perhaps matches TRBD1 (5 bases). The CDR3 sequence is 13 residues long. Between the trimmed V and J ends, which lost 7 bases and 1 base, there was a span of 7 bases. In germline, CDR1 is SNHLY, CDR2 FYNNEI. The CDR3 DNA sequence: TGTGCCAGCACGAGGGGAACTAATGAAAAACTGTTTTTT. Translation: CASTRGTNEKLFF.

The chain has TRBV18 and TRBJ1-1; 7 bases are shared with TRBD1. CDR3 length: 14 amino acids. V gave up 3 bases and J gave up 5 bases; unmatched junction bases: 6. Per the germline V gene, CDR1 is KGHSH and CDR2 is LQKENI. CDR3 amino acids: CASSPRGLSTEAFF. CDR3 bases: TGTGCCAGCTCACCGAGGGGGCTGAGTACTGAAGCTTTCTTT.

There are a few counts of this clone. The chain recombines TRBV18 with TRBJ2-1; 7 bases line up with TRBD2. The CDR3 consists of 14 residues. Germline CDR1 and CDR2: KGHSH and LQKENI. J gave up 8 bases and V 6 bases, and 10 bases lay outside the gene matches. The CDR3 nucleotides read TGTGCCAGCTCCCGGGCACGGGAGGTCGATGAGCAGTTCTTC. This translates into CASSRAREVDEQFF.

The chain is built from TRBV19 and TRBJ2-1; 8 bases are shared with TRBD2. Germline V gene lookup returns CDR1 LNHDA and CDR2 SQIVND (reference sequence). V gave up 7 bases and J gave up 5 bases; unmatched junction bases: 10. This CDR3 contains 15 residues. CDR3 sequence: CASIYGSGEHNEQFF. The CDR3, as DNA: TGTGCCAGTATATACGGTAGCGGGGAACACAATGAGCAGTTCTTC.

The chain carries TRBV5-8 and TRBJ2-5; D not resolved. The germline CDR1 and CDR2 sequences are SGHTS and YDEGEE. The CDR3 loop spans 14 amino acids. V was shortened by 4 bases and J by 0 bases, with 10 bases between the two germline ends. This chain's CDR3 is CASSIVQYQETQYF. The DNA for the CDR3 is TGTGCCAGCAGCATTGTACAATACCAAGAGACCCAGTACTTC.

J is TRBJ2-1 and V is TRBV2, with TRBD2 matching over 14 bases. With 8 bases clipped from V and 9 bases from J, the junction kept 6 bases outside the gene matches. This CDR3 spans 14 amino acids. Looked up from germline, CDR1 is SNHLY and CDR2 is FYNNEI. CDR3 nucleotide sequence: TGTGCCAGCGGGTGGACTAGCGGGGGGAGTGAGCAGTTCTTC. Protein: CASGWTSGGSEQFF.

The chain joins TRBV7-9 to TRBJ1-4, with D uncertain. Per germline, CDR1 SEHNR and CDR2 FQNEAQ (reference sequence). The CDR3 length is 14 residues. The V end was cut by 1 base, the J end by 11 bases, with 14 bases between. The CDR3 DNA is TGTGCCAGCAGCTTAGAATCCCAAGTATGGAAACTGTTTTTT. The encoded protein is CASSLESQVWKLFF.

The CDR3 reads CASKARTPWDEQFF. CDR3 in DNA: TGTGCCAGCAAAGCTCGGACACCCTGGGATGAGCAGTTCTTC. This chain links TRBV6-5 with TRBJ2-1, with D tentatively TRBD1 (5 bases). There are 14 residues in the CDR3. Germline CDR1 reads MNHEY; CDR2 reads SVGAGI. With 7 bases removed from V and 8 bases from J, the gap between germline ends came to 18 bases.

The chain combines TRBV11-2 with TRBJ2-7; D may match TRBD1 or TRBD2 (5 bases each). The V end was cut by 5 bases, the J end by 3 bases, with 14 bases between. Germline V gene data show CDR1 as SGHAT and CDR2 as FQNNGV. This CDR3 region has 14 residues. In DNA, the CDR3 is TGTGCCAGCAGCGCGTCGGTGGGGGACTACGAGCAGTACTTC. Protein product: CASSASVGDYEQYF.

The CDR3 region is CASSRQGYTEAFF. Written as DNA, the CDR3 is TGTGCCAGCAGTCGACAGGGATATACTGAAGCTTTCTTT. The rearrangement joins TRBV2 to TRBJ1-1; TRBD1 matches at 7 bases. The V gene end was trimmed by 5 bases and the J gene end by 5 bases; junction bases not matched to a gene: 5. CDR3 length equals 13 residues. Germline V gene data show CDR1 as SNHLY and CDR2 as FYNNEI.

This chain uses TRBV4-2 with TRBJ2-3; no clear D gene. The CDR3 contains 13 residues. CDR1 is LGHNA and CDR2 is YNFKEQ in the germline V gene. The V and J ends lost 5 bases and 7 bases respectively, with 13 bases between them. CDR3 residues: CASSGYGSYTQYF. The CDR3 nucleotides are TGTGCCAGCAGCGGGTACGGATCATATACGCAGTATTTT.

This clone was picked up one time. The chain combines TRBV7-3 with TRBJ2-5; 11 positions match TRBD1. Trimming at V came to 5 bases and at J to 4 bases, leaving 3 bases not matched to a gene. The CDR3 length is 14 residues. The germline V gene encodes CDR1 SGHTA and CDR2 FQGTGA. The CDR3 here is CASSRTGGRETQYF. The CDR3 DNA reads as TGTGCCAGCAGCCGGACAGGGGGCCGAGAGACCCAGTACTTC. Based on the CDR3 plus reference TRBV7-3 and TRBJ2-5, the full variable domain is GAGVSQTPSNKVTEKGKYVELRCDPISGHTALYWYRQSLGQGPEFLIYFQGTGAADDSGLPNDRFFAVRPEGSVSTLKIQRTERGDSAVYLCASSRTGGRETQYFGPGTRLLVL.

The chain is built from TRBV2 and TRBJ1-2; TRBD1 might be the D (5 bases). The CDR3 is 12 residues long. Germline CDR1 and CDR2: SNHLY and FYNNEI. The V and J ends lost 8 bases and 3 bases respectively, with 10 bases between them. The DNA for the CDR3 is TGTGCCAGCCATTGGGGGGACTATGGCTACACCTTC. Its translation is CASHWGDYGYTF. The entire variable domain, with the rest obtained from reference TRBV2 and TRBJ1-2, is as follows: EPEVTQTPSHQVTQMGQEVILRCVPISNHLYFYWYRQILGQKVEFLVSFYNNEISEKSEIFDDQFSVERPDGSNFTLKIRSTKLEDSAMYFCASHWGDYGYTFGSGTRLTVV.

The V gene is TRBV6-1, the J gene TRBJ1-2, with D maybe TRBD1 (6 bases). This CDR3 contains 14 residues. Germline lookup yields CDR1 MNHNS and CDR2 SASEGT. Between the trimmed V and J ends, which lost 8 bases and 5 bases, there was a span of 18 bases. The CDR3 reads CASSITGLRYGYTF. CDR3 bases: TGTGCCAGCTCTATAACAGGGTTACGGTATGGCTACACCTTC.